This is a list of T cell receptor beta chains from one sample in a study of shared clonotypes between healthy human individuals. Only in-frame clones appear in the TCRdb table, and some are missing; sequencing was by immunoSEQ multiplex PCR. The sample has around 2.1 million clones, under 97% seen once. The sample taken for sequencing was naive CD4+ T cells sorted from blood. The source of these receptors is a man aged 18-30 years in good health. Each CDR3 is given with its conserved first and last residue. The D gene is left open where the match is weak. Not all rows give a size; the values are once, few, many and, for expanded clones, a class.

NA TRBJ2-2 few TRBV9 CASSLRHGTGELFF TGTGCCAGCAGCCTGAGACACGGCACCGGGGAGCTGTTTTTT
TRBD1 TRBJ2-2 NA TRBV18 CASPTPPGQGASGELFF TGTGCCAGCCCAACTCCGCCGGGACAGGGGGCGTCCGGGGAGCTGTTTTTT
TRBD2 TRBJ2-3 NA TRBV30 CAWTTPGGVTDTQYF TGTGCCTGGACTACCCCGGGGGGGGTGACAGATACGCAGTATTTT
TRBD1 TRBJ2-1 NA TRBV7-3 CASYRDRVYNEQFF TGTGCCAGCTACCGGGACAGGGTGTACAATGAGCAGTTCTTC
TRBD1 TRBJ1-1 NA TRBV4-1 CASSHGDRGNTEAFF TGCGCCAGCAGCCATGGGGACAGGGGGAACACTGAAGCTTTCTTT
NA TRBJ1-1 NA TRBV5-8 CASSLYRPLVTEAFF TGTGCCAGCAGCTTGTATCGGCCACTGGTCACTGAAGCTTTCTTT
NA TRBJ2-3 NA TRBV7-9 CASSLASTDTQYF TGTGCCAGCAGCTTGGCTAGCACAGATACGCAGTATTTT
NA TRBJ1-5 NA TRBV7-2 CASSKLEQPQHF TGTGCCAGCAGCAAGCTGGAGCAGCCCCAGCATTTT
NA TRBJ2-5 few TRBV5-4 CASSPSAEPVETQYF TGTGCCAGCAGCCCGTCGGCTGAGCCGGTAGAGACCCAGTACTTC
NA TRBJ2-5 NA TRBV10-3 CAISESSETQYF TGTGCCATCAGTGAGTCTTCAGAGACCCAGTACTTC
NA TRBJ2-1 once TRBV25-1 CASSEIGLPANEQFF TGTGCCAGCAGTGAAATAGGGCTACCTGCAAATGAGCAGTTCTTC
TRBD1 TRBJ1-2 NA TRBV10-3 CAISDPGQGNYGYTF TGTGCCATCAGTGACCCGGGACAGGGCAACTATGGCTACACCTTC
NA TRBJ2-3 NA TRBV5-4 CASSLARGPGKSRHTDTQYF TGTGCCAGCAGCTTGGCCCGTGGACCAGGGAAATCCAGGCACACAGATACGCAGTATTTT
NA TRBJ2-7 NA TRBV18 CASSPQGPRTYEQYF TGTGCCAGCTCCCCTCAGGGGCCGAGAACCTACGAGCAGTACTTC
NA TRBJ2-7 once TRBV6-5 CASSNGLQGYEQYF TGTGCCAGCAGTAATGGACTACAGGGGTACGAGCAGTACTTC
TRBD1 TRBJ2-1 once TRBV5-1 CASSPGQGAYEQFF TGCGCCAGCAGCCCGGGACAGGGGGCCTATGAGCAGTTCTTC
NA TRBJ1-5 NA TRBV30 CAWSVQDRGNQPQHF TGTGCCTGGAGTGTCCAGGACAGAGGGAATCAGCCCCAGCATTTT
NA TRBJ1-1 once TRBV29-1 CSVDDGGNTEAFF TGCAGCGTTGATGATGGGGGAAACACTGAAGCTTTCTTT
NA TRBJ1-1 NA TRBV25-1 CARGGGGRPYTEAFF TGTGCCAGAGGGGGAGGAGGAAGGCCGTACACTGAAGCTTTCTTT
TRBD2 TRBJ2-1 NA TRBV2 CASRKAREDRAFF TGTGCCAGCAGGAAAGCACGGGAGGACCGGGCGTTCTTC
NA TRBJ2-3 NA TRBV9 CASSVDVGGTTDTQYF TGTGCCAGCAGCGTAGATGTTGGGGGGACCACAGATACGCAGTATTTT
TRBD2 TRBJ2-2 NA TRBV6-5 CATIRGGGGELFF TGTGCCACCATCCGGGGGGGCGGCGGGGAGCTGTTTTTT
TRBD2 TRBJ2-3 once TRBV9 CASSVTSGGAADTQYF TGTGCCAGCAGCGTAACTAGCGGGGGGGCGGCAGATACGCAGTATTTT
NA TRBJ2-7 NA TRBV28 CASGEQRSTYEQYF TGTGCCAGCGGGGAACAGCGCTCAACCTACGAGCAGTACTTC
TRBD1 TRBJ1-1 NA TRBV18 CASSPPRTGKLYTEAFF TGTGCCAGCTCACCACCCCGGACAGGGAAGTTGTACACTGAAGCTTTCTTT
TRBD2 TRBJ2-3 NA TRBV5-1 CASSLVGLAPTDTQYF TGCGCCAGCAGCTTGGTAGGACTAGCGCCCACAGATACGCAGTATTTT
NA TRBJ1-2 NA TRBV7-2 CASSPRDQGRGYTF TGTGCCAGCAGCCCGCGGGATCAGGGACGCGGCTACACCTTC
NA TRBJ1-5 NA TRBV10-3 CAISELGFNQPQHF TGTGCCATCAGTGAGTTAGGGTTCAATCAGCCCCAGCATTTT
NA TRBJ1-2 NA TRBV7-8 CASSLASQGAYGYTF TGTGCCAGCAGCTTAGCGAGTCAGGGAGCCTATGGCTACACCTTC
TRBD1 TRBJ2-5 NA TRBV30 CAWAGQAVGETQYF TGTGCCTGGGCCGGACAGGCCGTTGGGGAGACCCAGTACTTC
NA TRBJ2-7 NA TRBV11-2 CASSLVSDSSYEQYF TGTGCCAGCAGCTTAGTCAGTGACAGCTCCTACGAGCAGTACTTC
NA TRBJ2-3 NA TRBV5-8 CASSLQGTDTQYF TGTGCCAGCAGCTTGCAGGGCACAGATACGCAGTATTTT
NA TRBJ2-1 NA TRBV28 CASREQGKQFF TGTGCCAGCAGGGAACAGGGTAAGCAGTTCTTC
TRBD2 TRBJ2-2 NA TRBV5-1 CASTIREGNTGELFF TGCGCCAGCACCATCAGGGAGGGAAACACCGGGGAGCTGTTTTTT
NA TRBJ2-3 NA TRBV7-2 CASSSRGAGRAGDTQYF TGTGCCAGCAGCTCCCGGGGGGCGGGGAGGGCCGGAGATACGCAGTATTTT
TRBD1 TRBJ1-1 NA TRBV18 CASSARQGTGEAFF TGTGCCAGCTCAGCGAGACAGGGTACAGGTGAAGCTTTCTTT
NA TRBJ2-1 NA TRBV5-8 CASSLYNEQFF TGTGCCAGCAGTTTGTACAATGAGCAGTTCTTC
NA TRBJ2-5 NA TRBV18 CASSRSQETQYF TGTGCCAGCTCACGCAGTCAAGAGACCCAGTACTTC
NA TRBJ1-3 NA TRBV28 CASSQGGRSPSSGNTIYF TGTGCCAGCAGCCAAGGGGGGCGAAGCCCTTCTTCTGGAAACACCATATATTTT
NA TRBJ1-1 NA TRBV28 CASNRFSMGNTEAFF TGTGCCAGCAACCGGTTTTCTATGGGGAACACTGAAGCTTTCTTT
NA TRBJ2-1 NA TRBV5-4 CASSPGTYSSNEQFF TGTGCCAGCAGCCCCGGGACATATAGCTCCAATGAGCAGTTCTTC
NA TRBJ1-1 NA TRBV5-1 CASSSTGGLGDTEAFF TGCGCCAGCAGCTCAACCGGGGGTTTAGGGGACACTGAAGCTTTCTTT
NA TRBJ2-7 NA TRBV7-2 CASSFQGLEQYF TGTGCCAGCAGCTTTCAGGGCCTCGAGCAGTACTTC
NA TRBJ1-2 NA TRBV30 CAHSRDNPNYGYTF TGTGCCCACTCCCGGGACAACCCTAACTATGGCTACACCTTC
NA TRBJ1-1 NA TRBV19 CATHHSGLRNTEAFF TGTGCCACCCACCACTCGGGGCTTAGGAACACTGAAGCTTTCTTT
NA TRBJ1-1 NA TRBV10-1 CATARGLDTEAFF TGCGCCACGGCACGGGGCCTCGACACTGAAGCTTTCTTT
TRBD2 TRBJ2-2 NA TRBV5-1 CASSLAGTTKHPGELFF TGCGCCAGCAGCTTGGCCGGGACTACTAAACACCCCGGGGAGCTGTTTTTT
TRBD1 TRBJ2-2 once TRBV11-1 CASSFGQAGGAGELFF TGTGCCAGCAGCTTTGGTCAGGCAGGGGGTGCCGGGGAGCTGTTTTTT
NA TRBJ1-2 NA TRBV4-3 CASSQGGGEMYGYTF TGCGCCAGCAGCCAAGGAGGGGGGGAGATGTATGGCTACACCTTC
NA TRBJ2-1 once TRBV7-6 CASSLGAGTEQFF TGTGCCAGCAGCTTAGGGGCAGGGACTGAGCAGTTCTTC
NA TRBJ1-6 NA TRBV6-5 CASSYLGAPSPLHF TGTGCCAGCAGTTACCTGGGGGCGCCATCACCCCTCCACTTT
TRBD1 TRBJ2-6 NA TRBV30 CAWSPRGQGTAGANVLTF TGTGCCTGGAGTCCCCGAGGACAGGGAACCGCTGGGGCCAACGTCCTGACTTTC
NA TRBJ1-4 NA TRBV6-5 CASRRTRVNEKLFF TGTGCCAGCAGGCGGACAAGGGTTAATGAAAAACTGTTTTTT